The T cell receptor (beta chain) described here comes from a study of control samples from healthy donors and cancer patients. The table came from immunoSEQ multiplex PCR; TCRdb's copy has only in-frame clones and leaves some out. Here the sample spans about 95,000 clones, roughly 90% being singletons. Germline loops: CDR1 DFQATT, CDR2 SNEGSKA (reference sequence). V was trimmed by 5 bases and J by 12 bases, leaving 15 bases between them. CDR3 length: 11 amino acids. The material sequenced was blood. This TCR was recovered from a woman aged 70 to 79 in good health. This rearrangement joins TRBV20-1 to TRBJ2-3; perhaps TRBD2 as D (5 bases). In DNA, the CDR3 is TGCAGTGCTTCGGACGGGATAACACAGTATTTT. Its translation is CSASDGITQYF.